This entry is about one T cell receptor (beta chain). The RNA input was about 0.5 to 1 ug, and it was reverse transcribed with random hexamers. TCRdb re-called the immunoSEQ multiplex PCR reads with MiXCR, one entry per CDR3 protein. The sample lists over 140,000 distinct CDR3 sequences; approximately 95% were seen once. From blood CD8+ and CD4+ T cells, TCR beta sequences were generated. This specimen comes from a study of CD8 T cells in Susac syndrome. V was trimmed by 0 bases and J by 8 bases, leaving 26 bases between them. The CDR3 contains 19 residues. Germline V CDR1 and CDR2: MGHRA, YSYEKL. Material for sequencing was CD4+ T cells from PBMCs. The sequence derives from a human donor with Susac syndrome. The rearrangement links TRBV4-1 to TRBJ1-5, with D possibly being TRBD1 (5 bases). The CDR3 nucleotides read TGCGCCAGCAGCCAAGATGGGGCTATGCAGGGCCTAGGGAGGGAGCCCCAGCATTTT. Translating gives CASSQDGAMQGLGREPQHF.